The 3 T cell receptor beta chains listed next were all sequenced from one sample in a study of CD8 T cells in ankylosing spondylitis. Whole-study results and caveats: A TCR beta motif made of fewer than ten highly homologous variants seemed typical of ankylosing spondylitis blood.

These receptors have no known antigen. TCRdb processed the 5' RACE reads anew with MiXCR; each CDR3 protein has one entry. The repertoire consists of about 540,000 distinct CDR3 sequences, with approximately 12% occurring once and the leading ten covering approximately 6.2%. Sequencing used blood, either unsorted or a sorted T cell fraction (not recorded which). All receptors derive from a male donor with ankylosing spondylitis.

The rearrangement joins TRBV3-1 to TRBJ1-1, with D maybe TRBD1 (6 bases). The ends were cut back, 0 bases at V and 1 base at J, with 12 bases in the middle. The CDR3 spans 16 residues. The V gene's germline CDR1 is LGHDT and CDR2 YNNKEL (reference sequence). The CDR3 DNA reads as TGTGCCAGCAGCCAAGATTGGGGGCAGGGGAACACTGAAGCTTTCTTT. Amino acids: CASSQDWGQGNTEAFF.

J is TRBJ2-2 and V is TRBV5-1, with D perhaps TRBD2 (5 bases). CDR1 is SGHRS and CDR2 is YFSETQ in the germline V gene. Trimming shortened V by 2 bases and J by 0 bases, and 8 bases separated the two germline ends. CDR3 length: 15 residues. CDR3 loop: CASSFVGTNTGELFF. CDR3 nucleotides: TGCGCCAGCAGCTTCGTCGGGACGAACACCGGGGAGCTGTTTTTT.

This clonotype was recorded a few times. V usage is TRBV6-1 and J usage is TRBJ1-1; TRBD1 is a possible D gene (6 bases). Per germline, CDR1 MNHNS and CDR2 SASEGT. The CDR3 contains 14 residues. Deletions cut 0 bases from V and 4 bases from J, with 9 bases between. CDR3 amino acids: CASSEASRGTEAFF. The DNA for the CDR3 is TGTGCCAGCAGTGAAGCAAGCAGGGGCACTGAAGCTTTCTTT.